The T cell receptor (beta chain) under discussion was sequenced for a study of PD-1 blockade in classical Hodgkin lymphoma. General observations from the study: Complete responders entered with baseline diversity on par with newly diagnosed patients, the results showed. Anyone who began nivolumab under 1 year after ASCT was excluded.

Concerning this clone itself: Its antigen is as yet unknown.

After autologous stem cell transplantation all patients relapsed, and prior brentuximab vedotin exposure differed between cohorts. Magnetic negative selection was used to purify CD4+ T cells from PBMCs that had been thawed. CDR1 is SNHLY and CDR2 is FYNNEI in the germline V gene. The CDR3 contains 15 residues. The V end was cut by 5 bases, the J end by 4 bases, with 14 bases between. TCRdb keeps only in-frame clones here, not all; method: immunoSEQ multiplex PCR. The data show fewer than 20,000 clones, with around 85% seen just once and 1% held by the top ten. This clonotype originated in a human donor with classical Hodgkin lymphoma. The chain recombines TRBV2 with TRBJ1-4; maybe TRBD1 (6 bases). The source was CD4+ T cells from blood, collected at baseline. The chain's CDR3 is CASSSDSPVNEKLFF. CDR3 nucleotides: TGTGCCAGCAGTTCGGACAGCCCCGTTAATGAAAAACTGTTTTTT.